This TCR beta chain was identified in a study of blood T cells in healthy people across ages. Study observations and caveats: Diversity figures derived from one million T cells were judged to underestimate the true value.

CDR3 length: 16 residues. Germline V gives CDR1 SGHAT, CDR2 FQNNGV. The V segment lost 3 bases and the J segment 1 base; nucleotides outside the gene matches: 4. As to this clonotype: Antigen specificity is unknown.

Using a J-beta primer mix together with a sample-barcoded 5' primer, a second PCR was run for about 6 to 12 cycles. A tag from a template-switch adaptor with 12 random nucleotides marked each cDNA molecule. TCRdb recomputed calls from the 5' RACE reads with MiXCR, one row per CDR3 protein. The table has over a million distinct CDR3 sequences, roughly 40% seen once; the top ten hold approximately 7.9%. Source material: blood. The source is a young woman in good health. The gene calls are TRBV11-2 and TRBJ2-4, with 9 bases that match TRBD2. In DNA, the CDR3 is TGTGCCAGCAGCTTTAGCGGGAGAATTGCCAAAAACATTCAGTACTTC. It encodes CASSFSGRIAKNIQYF.